This T cell receptor (beta chain) was recovered during a study of type 1 regulatory T cells. Study-level information: T-allo10 is an in vitro-generated, Tr1-enriched CD4 T cell product specific for alloantigen.

TCRdb independently ran MiXCR on the reads; one entry per CDR3 protein. The table shows roughly 18,000 distinct CDR3 sequences, with 10% to 13% occurring only once. Germline V gives CDR1 MGHRA, CDR2 YSYEKL. The CDR3 length is 18 residues. This clonotype was detected once. A much larger clone sits a single nucleotide away, making a read error possible. Sequencing used CD4+ T cells, either the whole sample or a sorted fraction (not recorded which). The TCR originated in a human donor in good health. The chain links TRBV4-1 to TRBJ2-3; a weak D match, TRBD2 (6 bases). The CDR3 nucleotides read TGCGCCAGCGGCCAAGATCAGTCTAGCGCCTCTAGCACAGATACGCAGTATTTT. It yields the protein CASGQDQSSASSTDTQYF.